The TCR beta chain described here comes from a study of cytomegalovirus exposure and HLA in healthy donors. The V segment lost 2 bases and the J segment 4 bases; nucleotides outside the gene matches: 7. This CDR3 region has 15 residues. Germline V gives CDR1 KGHSH, CDR2 LQKENI. In regard to this clone: Its antigen is as yet unknown.

Overall study findings and caveats: Rarity held for most TCR sequences, but there were some public TCRs that occurred in many donors. The investigators catalogued 150 to 200 TCR beta chains as cytomegalovirus-associated.

The PCR made use of 60 Vbeta and 13 Jbeta primers. The method was immunoSEQ multiplex PCR; TCRdb's version includes in-frame clones alone and lacks a portion of them. This sample has some 150,000 clones; 87% occur once, and the top ten carry 0.85%. Unrecorded immune exposure was likely among donors, who were nominally healthy when sampled. Sample: PBMCs. This clonotype was obtained from a woman aged 25 to 39 in good health and CMV-seronegative. V gene TRBV18 combines with J gene TRBJ2-5, with 7 bases identical to TRBD1. In nucleotides, the CDR3 is TGTGCCAGCTCACCAAGACAGGGAAGCGGAGAGACCCAGTACTTC. Translating it yields CASSPRQGSGETQYF. Variable domain in full (rest from reference TRBV18 and TRBJ2-5): NAGVMQNPRHLVRRRGQEARLRCSPMKGHSHVYWYRQLPEEGLKFMVYLQKENIIDESGMPKERFSAEFPKEGPSILRIQQVVRGDSAAYFCASSPRQGSGETQYFGPGTRLLVL.